This T cell receptor (beta chain) was retrieved from a study of long-term antiretroviral therapy in people with HIV. Study-wide points: The clones with expansion before ART were dominant in the repertoire at all time points.

Trimming cost V 3 bases and J 4 bases; bases outside gene matches: 9. The CDR3 has 16 amino acids. The germline V gene has CDR1 ENHRY and CDR2 SYGVKD. This clone has a single count. The antigen remains undetermined. The libraries were made with immunoSEQ v3.0 at survey level. Sequencing of each sample targeted about 35,000-55,000 T-cell genomes. Clones were read by immunoSEQ multiplex PCR, and TCRdb kept only the in-frame ones, dropping some. The table has fewer than 25,000 clones, 86% seen once. The V and J genes are TRBV10-3 and TRBJ2-3, with TRBD1 matching 8 bases. This receptor was identified in a man between 50 and 59 years old with HIV. The specimen was unsorted PBMCs, collected 1.2 years after starting antiretroviral therapy. CDR3 bases: TGTGCCATCAGTGAAACAGGGGGGCGCGCGCCAGATACGCAGTATTTT. As protein: CAISETGGRAPDTQYF.